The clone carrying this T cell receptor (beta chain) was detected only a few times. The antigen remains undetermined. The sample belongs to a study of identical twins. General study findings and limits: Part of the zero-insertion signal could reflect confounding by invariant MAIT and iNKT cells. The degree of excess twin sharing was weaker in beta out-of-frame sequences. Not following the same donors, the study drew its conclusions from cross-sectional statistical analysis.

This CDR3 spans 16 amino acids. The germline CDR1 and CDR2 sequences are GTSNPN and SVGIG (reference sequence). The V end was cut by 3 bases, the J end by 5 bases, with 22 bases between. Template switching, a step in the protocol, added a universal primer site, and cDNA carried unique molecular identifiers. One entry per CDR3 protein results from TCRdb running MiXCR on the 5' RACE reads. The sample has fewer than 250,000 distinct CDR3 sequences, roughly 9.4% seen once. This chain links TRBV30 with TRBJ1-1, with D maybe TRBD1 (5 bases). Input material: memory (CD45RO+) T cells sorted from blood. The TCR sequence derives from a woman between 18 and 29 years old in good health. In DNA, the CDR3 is TGTGCCTGGAGGGTCGGGGTCGGCGCGGGGGGAACTGAAGCTTTCTTT. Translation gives CAWRVGVGAGGTEAFF.